This record looks at one TCR beta chain sequence and its context. The antigen remains undetermined. The sample belongs to a study of siplizumab effects on memory and regulatory T cells. The ends were cut back, 0 bases at V and 0 bases at J, with 3 bases in the middle. CDR3 length: 15 amino acids. Germline V gives CDR1 SEHNR, CDR2 FQNEAQ (reference sequence). Roughly 10^5 TCR templates underwent assay in each sample. Method: immunoSEQ multiplex PCR; TCRdb's copy keeps in-frame clones and lacks some. In the table there are some 7,700 clones, 55% to 75% of which are singletons. Sequencing was performed on unstimulated naive, memory, effector memory and TEMRA subsets derived from a few donor pairs. Study-wide results and limits: Unstimulated subsets contained matches for only a minor fraction of alloreactive clones. Only a minority of proliferating CD4+ or CD8+ clones had an assignable naive or memory phenotype, with roughly 75-97% lacking one.

The chain carries TRBV7-9 and TRBJ2-6; the D is unclear. The material sequenced was effector memory CD8+ T cells sorted from blood. Indicated subset: unstimulated CD8+ effector memory T cells. This TCR was recovered from a human donor in good health. DNA of the CDR3: TGTGCCAGCAGCTTAGCCGGCTCTGGGGCCAACGTCCTGACTTTC. Protein: CASSLAGSGANVLTF.